The entry that follows covers one TCR beta chain sequence. Source study methods: It was from reference gene primer amplification that nucleated cell counts were estimated. Clones were read by immunoSEQ multiplex PCR, and TCRdb kept only the in-frame ones, dropping some. V and J calls and clone size are those listed in that table; D and trimming were worked out from the DNA. Of 150,000 to 200,000 clones in the sample, around 90% were seen once. This specimen belongs to a study of blood T cell repertoires in COVID-19. Background on the study: PBMCs, B-cell-depleted T cells, or T cells provided the cDNA or gDNA that made up the material.

With 5 bases removed from V and 4 bases from J, the gap between germline ends came to 13 bases. CDR1 KGHDR and CDR2 SFDVKD come from the germline V gene. The CDR3 is 14 residues long. The chain recombines TRBV24-1 with TRBJ1-2; TRBD1 is a possible D gene (6 bases). This clonotype was sampled from a man in his 60s with acute or convalescent COVID-19. The sample comprised peripheral blood. The CDR3, as DNA: TGTGCCACCAGTGGGACAGCTAAATCCTATGGCTACACCTTC. It is translated as CATSGTAKSYGYTF.